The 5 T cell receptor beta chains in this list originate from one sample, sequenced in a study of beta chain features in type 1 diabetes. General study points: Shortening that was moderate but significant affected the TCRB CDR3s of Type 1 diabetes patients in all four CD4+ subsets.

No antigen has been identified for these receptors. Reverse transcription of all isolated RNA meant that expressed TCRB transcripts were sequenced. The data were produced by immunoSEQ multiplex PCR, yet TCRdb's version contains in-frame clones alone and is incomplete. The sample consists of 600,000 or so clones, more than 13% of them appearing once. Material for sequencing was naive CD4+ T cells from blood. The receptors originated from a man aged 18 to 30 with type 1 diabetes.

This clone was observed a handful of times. As DNA, the CDR3 is TGTGCCAGCAGTTTCGGTCGCCGGGAGACCCAGTACTTC. This codes for CASSFGRRETQYF. The rearrangement links TRBV6-5 to TRBJ2-5, with D unclear. Germline V CDR1 and CDR2: MNHEY, SVGAGI. CDR3 length: 13 amino acids. V was cut by 4 bases and J by 5 bases, with 11 bases left in between.

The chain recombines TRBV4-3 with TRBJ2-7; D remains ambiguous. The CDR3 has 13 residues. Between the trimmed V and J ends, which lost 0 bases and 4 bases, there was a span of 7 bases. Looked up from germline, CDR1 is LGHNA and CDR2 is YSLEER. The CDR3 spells CASSQDLDYEQYF. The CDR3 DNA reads TGCGCCAGCAGCCAAGATTTAGATTACGAGCAGTACTTC.

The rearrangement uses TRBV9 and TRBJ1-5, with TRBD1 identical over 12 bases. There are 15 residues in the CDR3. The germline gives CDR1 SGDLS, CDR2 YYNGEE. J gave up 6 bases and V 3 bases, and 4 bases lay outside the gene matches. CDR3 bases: TGTGCCAGCAGCGCTGCGGGACAGGGGGCTCAGCCCCAGCATTTT. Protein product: CASSAAGQGAQPQHF.

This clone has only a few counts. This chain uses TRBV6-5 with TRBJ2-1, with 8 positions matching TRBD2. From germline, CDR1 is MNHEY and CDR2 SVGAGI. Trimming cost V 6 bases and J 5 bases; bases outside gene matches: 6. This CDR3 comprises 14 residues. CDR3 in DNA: TGTGCCAGCAGCAGGACTAGCTGGCACAATGAGCAGTTCTTC. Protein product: CASSRTSWHNEQFF.

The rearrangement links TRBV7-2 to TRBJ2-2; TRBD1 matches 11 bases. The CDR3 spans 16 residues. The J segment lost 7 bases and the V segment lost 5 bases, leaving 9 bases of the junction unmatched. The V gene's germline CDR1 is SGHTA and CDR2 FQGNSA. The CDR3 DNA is TGTGCCAGCAGCACCCGGACAGGGGGCATGATCGGGGAGCTGTTTTTT. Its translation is CASSTRTGGMIGELFF.